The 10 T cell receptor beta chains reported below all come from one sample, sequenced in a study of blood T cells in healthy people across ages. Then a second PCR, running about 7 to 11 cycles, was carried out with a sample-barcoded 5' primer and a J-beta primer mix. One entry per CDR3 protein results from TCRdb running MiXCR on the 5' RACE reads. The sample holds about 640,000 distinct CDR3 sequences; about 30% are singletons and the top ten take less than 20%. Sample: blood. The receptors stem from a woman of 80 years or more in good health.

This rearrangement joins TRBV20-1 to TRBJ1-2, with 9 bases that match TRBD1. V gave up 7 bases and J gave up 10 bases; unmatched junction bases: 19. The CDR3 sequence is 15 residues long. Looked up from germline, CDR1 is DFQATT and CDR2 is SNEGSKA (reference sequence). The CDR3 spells CSVLRPLQGQGDYTF. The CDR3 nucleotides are TGCAGTGTTCTCAGACCCCTTCAGGGACAGGGCGACTACACCTTC.

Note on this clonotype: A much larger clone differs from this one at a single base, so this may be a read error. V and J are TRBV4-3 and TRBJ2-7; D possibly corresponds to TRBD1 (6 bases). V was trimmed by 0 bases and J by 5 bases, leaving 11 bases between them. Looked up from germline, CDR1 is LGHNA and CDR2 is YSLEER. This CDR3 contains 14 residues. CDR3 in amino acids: CASSQDLPGDEQYF. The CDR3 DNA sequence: TGCGCCAGCAGCCAAGATCTCCCAGGGGACGAGCAGTACTTC.

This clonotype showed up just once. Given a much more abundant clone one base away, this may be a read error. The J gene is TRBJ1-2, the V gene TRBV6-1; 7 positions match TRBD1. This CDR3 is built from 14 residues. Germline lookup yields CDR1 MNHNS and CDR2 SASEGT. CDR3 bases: TGTGCCAGCAGTGTCGACAGGGAGGGCTATGACTACACCTTC. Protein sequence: CASSVDREGYDYTF.

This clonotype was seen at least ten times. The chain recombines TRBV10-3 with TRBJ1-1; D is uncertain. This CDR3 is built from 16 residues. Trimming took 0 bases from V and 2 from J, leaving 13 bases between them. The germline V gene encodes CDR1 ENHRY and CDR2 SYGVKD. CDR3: CAISESSPGENTEAFF. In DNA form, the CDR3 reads TGTGCCATCAGTGAGTCGTCGCCGGGAGAAAACACTGAAGCTTTCTTT.

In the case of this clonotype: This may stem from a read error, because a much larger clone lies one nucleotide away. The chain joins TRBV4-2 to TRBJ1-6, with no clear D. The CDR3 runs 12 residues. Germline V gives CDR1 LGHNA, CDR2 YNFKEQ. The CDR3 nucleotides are TGTGCCAACAGCCAAGAAGCTGCACCCCTCCACTTT. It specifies CANSQEAAPLHF.

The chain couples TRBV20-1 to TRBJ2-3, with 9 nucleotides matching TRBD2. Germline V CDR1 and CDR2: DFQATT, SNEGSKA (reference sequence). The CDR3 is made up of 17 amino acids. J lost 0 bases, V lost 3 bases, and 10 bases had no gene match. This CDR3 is CSASPSGGPFSTDTQYF. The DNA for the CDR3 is TGCAGTGCTAGTCCCAGCGGGGGGCCGTTTAGCACAGATACGCAGTATTTT.

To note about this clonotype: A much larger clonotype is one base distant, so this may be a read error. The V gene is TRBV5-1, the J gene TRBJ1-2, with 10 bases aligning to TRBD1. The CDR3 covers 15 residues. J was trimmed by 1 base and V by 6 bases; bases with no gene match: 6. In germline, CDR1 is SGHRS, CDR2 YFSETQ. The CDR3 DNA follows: TGCGCCAGCAACAGCCGGACAGGGGGTAACTATGGCTACACCTTC. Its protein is CASNSRTGGNYGYTF.

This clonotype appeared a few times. The CDR3 spells CAREGTVYGYTF. In nucleotides, the CDR3 is TGTGCCAGGGAAGGGACAGTCTATGGCTACACCTTC. The rearrangement joins TRBV5-5 to TRBJ1-2; 7 nucleotides line up with TRBD1. The J segment lost 4 bases and the V segment lost 8 bases, leaving 5 bases of the junction unmatched. This CDR3 has 12 amino acids. In germline, CDR1 is SGHKS, CDR2 YYEKEE (reference sequence).

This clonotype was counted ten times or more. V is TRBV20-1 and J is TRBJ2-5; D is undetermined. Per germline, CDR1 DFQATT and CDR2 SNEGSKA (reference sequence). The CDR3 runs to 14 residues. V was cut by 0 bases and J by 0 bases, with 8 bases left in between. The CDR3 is CSARETENQETQYF. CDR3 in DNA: TGCAGTGCTAGAGAAACGGAGAACCAAGAGACCCAGTACTTC.

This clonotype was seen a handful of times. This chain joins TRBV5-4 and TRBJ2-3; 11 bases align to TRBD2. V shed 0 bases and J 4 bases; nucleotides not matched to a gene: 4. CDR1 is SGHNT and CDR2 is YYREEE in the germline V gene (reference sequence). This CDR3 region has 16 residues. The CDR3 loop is CASSLAGTSGADTQYF. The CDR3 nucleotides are TGTGCCAGCAGCTTGGCCGGGACTAGCGGCGCAGATACGCAGTATTTT.